What follows are 15 T cell receptor beta chains derived from one specimen sequenced in a study of T cells after yellow fever vaccination. MiXCR, run by TCRdb on the 5' RACE reads, gives a single entry per CDR3 protein. The profile shows some 250,000 distinct CDR3 sequences, approximately 3.6% of them singletons. The material sequenced was PBMCs, taken 15 days after the yellow fever booster vaccination. The receptors stem from a man between 18 and 35 years old who received the YFV17D yellow fever vaccine.

The sample holds many counts of this clonotype. J is TRBJ1-6 and V is TRBV4-3; tentative D call: TRBD1 (5 bases). Trimming shortened V by 0 bases and J by 3 bases, and 15 bases separated the two germline ends. The germline V gene encodes CDR1 LGHNA and CDR2 YSLEER. The CDR3 has 18 amino acids. For the CDR3, the DNA is TGCGCCAGCAGCCAAGAGTCCACAAATAGGGGCTATAATTCACCCCTCCACTTT. It is translated as CASSQESTNRGYNSPLHF.

Many counts were recorded for this clonotype. The chain carries TRBV5-5 and TRBJ1-3; D not resolved. The CDR3 runs to 12 residues. V was clipped by 2 bases and J by 7 bases, with 7 bases between them. CDR1 is SGHKS and CDR2 is YYEKEE in the germline V gene (reference sequence). This CDR3 is CASSLVRNTIYF. In nucleotides, the CDR3 is TGTGCCAGCAGCTTAGTTCGGAACACCATATATTTT.

This clonotype was seen ten or more times. This rearrangement joins TRBV6-2 or TRBV6-3 to TRBJ2-5; 7 bases align to TRBD1. The germline gives CDR1 MNHEY, CDR2 SVGEGT. This CDR3 has 15 residues. The J segment lost 5 bases and the V segment lost 5 bases, leaving 11 bases of the junction unmatched. The CDR3 DNA is TGTGCCAGCAGTCGTGCAGGGGGTAGGGCGGAGACCCAGTACTTC. This translates into CASSRAGGRAETQYF.

V is TRBV7-3 and J is TRBJ1-1, with TRBD1 identical over 12 bases. V dropped 2 bases and J dropped 4; count of bases not matched to a gene: 8. The CDR3 is 17 residues long. Germline lookup yields CDR1 SGHTA and CDR2 FQGTGA. The CDR3 protein is CASSLGGQGARGTEAFF. In nucleotides, the CDR3 is TGTGCCAGCAGCTTAGGGGGACAGGGGGCGCGGGGCACTGAAGCTTTCTTT.

In its sample, this clonotype was seen many times. This chain joins TRBV6-2 or TRBV6-3 and TRBJ1-3; D ambiguous. The CDR3 extends over 13 amino acids. Per the germline V gene, CDR1 is MNHEY and CDR2 is SVGEGT. Trimming took off 8 bases at V and 2 bases at J, with 10 bases between the two ends. The CDR3 DNA is TGTGCCAGCCACCGCCCGACTGGAAACACCATATATTTT. It translates to CASHRPTGNTIYF.

This clonotype was observed a single time. Since a much larger clone is just one base distant, this may be a read error. The V and J genes are TRBV5-1 and TRBJ2-1; 11 nucleotides agree with TRBD2. Germline CDR1 reads SGHRS; CDR2 reads YFSETQ. V lost 3 bases to trimming and J lost 8 bases; unmatched junction nucleotides: 4. CDR3 length: 14 amino acids. The CDR3 DNA reads TGCGCCAGCAGCTCTAGCGGGGGGTTATATGAGCAGTTCTTC. Translated, it gives CASSSSGGLYEQFF.

This clonotype was recorded many times. CDR3 sequence (DNA): TGTGCCAGCAGCTTGGCCCCCAGCACAGATACGCAGTATTTT. Protein sequence: CASSLAPSTDTQYF. V usage is TRBV5-6 and J usage is TRBJ2-3; D is uncertain. The CDR3 runs to 14 residues. The V gene's germline CDR1 is SGHDT and CDR2 YYEEEE. Between the trimmed V and J ends, which lost 0 bases and 0 bases, there was a span of 5 bases.

This clonotype was found many times. This chain connects TRBV4-1 to TRBJ2-4; TRBD2 is a possible D gene (6 bases). Germline V CDR1 and CDR2: MGHRA, YSYEKL. The CDR3 extends over 19 amino acids. V was shortened by 1 base and J by 0 bases, with 19 bases between the two germline ends. The CDR3 sequence: CASSQGPGEWMLAKNIQYF. CDR3 nucleotides: TGCGCCAGCAGCCAAGGGCCGGGGGAGTGGATGCTAGCCAAAAACATTCAGTACTTC.

The V gene is TRBV25-1, the J gene TRBJ1-1; TRBD1 matches at 7 bases. Germline V gene data show CDR1 as MGHDK and CDR2 as SYGVNS. The CDR3 loop spans 15 amino acids. Trimming at V came to 2 bases and at J to 10 bases, leaving 13 bases not matched to a gene. The CDR3 nucleotides read TGTGCCAGCAGTGAAGAAAGACAGGGCTCTGACGGAGCTTTCTTT. Its protein product is CASSEERQGSDGAFF. Supplemented by reference TRBV25-1 and TRBJ1-1, the full variable domain reads EADIYQTPRYLVIGTGKKITLECSQTMGHDKMYWYQQDPGMELHLIHYSYGVNSTEKGDLSSESTVSRIRTEHFPLTLESARPSHTSQYLCASSEERQGSDGAFFGQGTRLTVV.

In this sample, this clonotype turned up many times. The chain carries TRBV27 and TRBJ1-1, with D perhaps matching TRBD1 (5 bases). From germline, CDR1 is MNHEY and CDR2 SMNVEV (reference sequence). The CDR3 sequence is 13 residues long. The V end was cut by 8 bases, the J end by 11 bases, with 21 bases between. The CDR3 DNA is TGTGCCAGCGGGGCCCTAGGACCGTCTGGGGCTTTCTTT. It codes for CASGALGPSGAFF.

The table lists this clonotype with many counts. The rearrangement joins TRBV5-1 to TRBJ2-1; D is possibly TRBD1 (6 bases). There are 14 residues in the CDR3. In germline, CDR1 is SGHRS, CDR2 YFSETQ. The ends were cut back, 3 bases at V and 8 bases at J, with 15 bases in the middle. CDR3 nucleotides: TGCGCCAGCAGCTCCCACCCCAGGGGTGATGAGCAGTTCTTC. Translated: CASSSHPRGDEQFF.

This clonotype was recorded many times. The chain employs TRBV9 and TRBJ2-3; weak D call: TRBD2 (7 bases). With 4 bases removed from V and 2 bases from J, the gap between germline ends came to 17 bases. The CDR3 spans 16 residues. CDR1 and CDR2 (germline): SGDLS, YYNGEE. CDR3 loop: CASSTALRGATDTQYF. DNA of the CDR3: TGTGCCAGCAGCACCGCCCTACGGGGGGCCACAGATACGCAGTATTTT.

This clonotype has a count of ten or more. The chain couples TRBV5-1 to TRBJ2-1; 8 bases fit TRBD2. J was trimmed by 8 bases and V by 3 bases; bases with no gene match: 13. In germline, CDR1 is SGHRS, CDR2 YFSETQ. This CDR3 region has 16 residues. CDR3 sequence: CASSSNSGGARYEQFF. The CDR3 region has the DNA TGCGCCAGCAGCTCCAACAGCGGGGGCGCGCGCTATGAGCAGTTCTTC.

Many counts were recorded for this clonotype. The chain is built from TRBV3-1 and TRBJ1-1; 9 bases match TRBD1. The CDR3 consists of 15 residues. J was trimmed by 1 base and V by 8 bases; bases with no gene match: 8. The germline CDR1 and CDR2 sequences are LGHDT and YNNKEL (reference sequence). In nucleotides, the CDR3 is TGTGCCAGCGCTACTTCGGACAGGGGGAACACTGAAGCTTTCTTT. Protein: CASATSDRGNTEAFF.

This clonotype was seen at least ten times. The rearrangement links TRBV25-1 to TRBJ2-1; 9 nucleotides align to TRBD2. The ends lost 7 bases at V and 9 bases at J; junction bases unmatched: 10. CDR3 length equals 14 residues. The germline CDR1 and CDR2 sequences are MGHDK and SYGVNS. The CDR3 nucleotides are TGTGCCAGCAATGAGGCGGGGGGGCTGAGTGAGCAGTTCTTC. Translating it yields CASNEAGGLSEQFF.